One and the same sample provided the 15 T cell receptor beta chains below, sequenced in a study of neoadjuvant nivolumab and ipilimumab in lung cancer. TCRdb's table, derived via immunoSEQ multiplex PCR, lists solely in-frame clones and lacks some. The profile shows approximately 13,000 clones, around two thirds of them singletons. Specimen: peripheral blood, collected after neoadjuvant nivolumab, alone or with ipilimumab, at or shortly before surgery. The source is an adult with non-small cell lung cancer.

This clone was found once. The V and J genes are TRBV18 and TRBJ1-2; D unclear. The CDR3 sequence is 14 residues long. V lost 6 bases and J 8 bases, leaving 19 bases between the germline ends. The germline V gene has CDR1 KGHSH and CDR2 LQKENI. CDR3 sequence: CASSSQRELEGYTF. The DNA for the CDR3 is TGTGCCAGCTCGTCCCAGAGGGAATTAGAAGGCTACACCTTC.

The chain couples TRBV11-2 to TRBJ2-7; 9 positions agree with TRBD1. The V segment lost 5 bases and the J segment 3 bases; nucleotides outside the gene matches: 14. CDR1 is SGHAT and CDR2 is FQNNGV in the germline V gene. The CDR3 runs to 17 residues. This chain's CDR3 is CASSTKLRDRVGYEQYF. As DNA, the CDR3 is TGTGCCAGCAGCACCAAACTCCGGGACAGGGTAGGCTACGAGCAGTACTTC. The variable domain in full, completed from reference TRBV11-2 and TRBJ2-7, reads EAGVAQSPRYKIIEKRQSVAFWCNPISGHATLYWYQQILGQGPKLLIQFQNNGVVDDSQLPKDRFSAERLKGVDSTLKIQPAKLEDSAVYLCASSTKLRDRVGYEQYFGPGTRLTVT.

The V and J genes are TRBV18 and TRBJ2-5; no clear D gene. Germline loops: CDR1 KGHSH, CDR2 LQKENI. V was clipped by 4 bases and J by 5 bases, with 11 bases between them. This CDR3 region has 13 residues. The CDR3 DNA is TGTGCCAGCTCACGTGGATCCGGGGAGACCCAGTACTTC. Amino acid sequence: CASSRGSGETQYF. Based on the CDR3 plus reference TRBV18 and TRBJ2-5, the full variable domain is NAGVMQNPRHLVRRRGQEARLRCSPMKGHSHVYWYRQLPEEGLKFMVYLQKENIIDESGMPKERFSAEFPKEGPSILRIQQVVRGDSAAYFCASSRGSGETQYFGPGTRLLVL.

The rearrangement links TRBV18 to TRBJ2-1; 7 positions match TRBD1. Germline CDR1 KGHSH, CDR2 LQKENI. V dropped 2 bases and J dropped 10; count of bases not matched to a gene: 2. The CDR3 consists of 12 residues. CDR3 residues: CASSPMTGEQFF. For the CDR3, the DNA is TGTGCCAGCTCACCAATGACAGGGGAGCAGTTCTTC.

The rearrangement links TRBV6-5 to TRBJ2-1; D gene ambiguous. Trimming shortened V by 2 bases and J by 4 bases, and 12 bases separated the two germline ends. The CDR3 spans 15 residues. The germline V gene has CDR1 MNHEY and CDR2 SVGAGI. CDR3: CASSYDSDGYNEQFF. CDR3 nucleotide sequence: TGTGCCAGCAGTTACGATTCGGACGGTTACAATGAGCAGTTCTTC.

This chain uses TRBV18 with TRBJ2-5; D may correspond to TRBD1 or TRBD2 (5 bases each). Germline CDR1 KGHSH, CDR2 LQKENI. The CDR3 spans 17 residues. V was cut by 8 bases and J by 1 base, with 23 bases left in between. CDR3 bases: TGTGCCAGCAGACCAATCCGGGGACGAAGGCTCCAAGAGACCCAGTACTTC. The encoded protein is CASRPIRGRRLQETQYF.

The rearrangement uses TRBV5-1 and TRBJ1-1; unclear D gene. Germline values: CDR1 SGHRS, CDR2 YFSETQ. The ends were cut back, 0 bases at V and 3 bases at J, with 9 bases in the middle. The CDR3 has 14 residues. The CDR3 DNA is TGCGCCAGCAGCTTGGCAACTGAAGACACTGAAGCTTTCTTT. Its translation: CASSLATEDTEAFF.

The chain recombines TRBV5-1 with TRBJ2-1, with D uncertain. The CDR3 covers 16 residues. The ends were cut back, 2 bases at V and 0 bases at J, with 12 bases in the middle. Per the germline V gene, CDR1 is SGHRS and CDR2 is YFSETQ. The CDR3 reads CASSLIPADSYNEQFF. For the CDR3, the DNA is TGCGCCAGCAGCTTAATCCCCGCGGACTCCTACAATGAGCAGTTCTTC.

The chain has TRBV9 and TRBJ2-2; D is undetermined. With 4 bases removed from V and 7 bases from J, the gap between germline ends came to 11 bases. There are 13 residues in the CDR3. Germline values: CDR1 SGDLS, CDR2 YYNGEE. Here the CDR3 reads CASSYSDGGELFF. In DNA, the CDR3 is TGTGCCAGCAGCTATTCGGACGGCGGGGAGCTGTTTTTT.

The rearrangement joins TRBV6-5 to TRBJ2-2; TRBD1 is a possible D gene (6 bases). Germline CDR1 reads MNHEY; CDR2 reads SVGAGI. The CDR3 has 14 residues. V was trimmed by 7 bases and J by 2 bases, leaving 11 bases between them. For the CDR3, the DNA is TGTGCCAGCATCGCAGGGACAAACACCGGGGAGCTGTTTTTT. It specifies CASIAGTNTGELFF.

This chain joins TRBV18 and TRBJ1-1; tentatively, D is TRBD1 (5 bases). The CDR3 is made up of 12 amino acids. V was clipped by 2 bases and J by 8 bases, with 9 bases between them. Germline CDR1 and CDR2: KGHSH and LQKENI. The CDR3 loop is CASSPGAGEAFF. CDR3 nucleotide sequence: TGTGCCAGCTCACCAGGGGCGGGGGAAGCTTTCTTT.

The chain carries TRBV18 and TRBJ2-5, with D perhaps TRBD1 or TRBD2 (5 bases each). This CDR3 comprises 13 residues. V lost 6 bases and J lost 1, with 9 bases in between. Looked up from germline, CDR1 is KGHSH and CDR2 is LQKENI. The chain's CDR3 is CASSPGTQETQYF. In nucleotides, the CDR3 is TGTGCCAGCTCCCCCGGGACCCAAGAGACCCAGTACTTC.

V and J are TRBV5-4 and TRBJ1-2; D not resolved. The length of the CDR3 is 15 residues. Germline CDR1 SGHNT, CDR2 YYREEE (reference sequence). Trimming took off 1 base at V and 2 bases at J, with 12 bases between the two ends. For the CDR3, the DNA is TGTGCCAGCAGCTTGATTGGACGGAGGAACTATGGCTACACCTTC. Residues: CASSLIGRRNYGYTF.

This chain joins TRBV7-9 and TRBJ1-1; D ambiguous. V was cut by 4 bases and J by 6 bases, with 9 bases left in between. The CDR3 runs to 12 residues. Germline CDR1 SEHNR, CDR2 FQNEAQ (reference sequence). The CDR3 sequence: CASSSSGPEAFF. Here the CDR3 DNA reads TGTGCCAGCAGCTCTTCCGGGCCTGAAGCTTTCTTT.

The rearrangement joins TRBV30 to TRBJ1-2; TRBD1 agrees at 9 bases. V dropped 0 bases and J dropped 5; count of bases not matched to a gene: 1. The V gene's germline CDR1 is GTSNPN and CDR2 SVGIG (reference sequence). CDR3 size: 13 residues. CDR3 region: CAWSVQGAYGYTF. The CDR3 DNA sequence: TGTGCCTGGAGTGTACAGGGGGCGTATGGCTACACCTTC.